These T cell receptor beta chains were read from a single sample in a study of T cell changes during pregnancy in multiple sclerosis. Only in-frame clones appear in the TCRdb table, and some are missing; sequencing was by immunoSEQ multiplex PCR. The sample includes tens of thousands of clones, roughly 90% of them seen just once. Sequenced material: peripheral blood, taken in the first trimester of pregnancy. All receptors come from a female donor in good health, enrolled as a control in a pregnancy study. CDR3s include the opening cysteine and the closing phenylalanine or tryptophan. D genes are given only for firm matches. Some rows mark clone size as missing; the rest say once, few, many or name a class of expanded clone.

j_gene	d_gene	v_gene	abundance	CDR3nt	CDR3aa
TRBJ2-7	TRBD2	TRBV29-1	-	TGCAGCGTTGGGACTAGCGGGAGGGGGTACGAGCAGTACTTC	CSVGTSGRGYEQYF
TRBJ1-5	TRBD1	TRBV27	few	TGTGCCAGCAGGACAGGGACTCAGCCCCAGCATTTT	CASRTGTQPQHF
TRBJ1-2	-	TRBV19	-	TGTGCCAGTAGTCTGGGTTCGGTCAGGGCCATCTATGGCTACACCTTC	CASSLGSVRAIYGYTF
TRBJ1-2	-	TRBV21-1	-	TGTGCCCAGGGGGCCAATGATGGCTACACCTTC	CAQGANDGYTF
TRBJ1-2	-	TRBV5-1	-	TGCGCCAGCAGCCGATCAGGCCCCTCTAACTATGGCTACACCTTC	CASSRSGPSNYGYTF
TRBJ2-7	-	TRBV6-1	-	TGTGCCAGCAGTGAATCATGGTCGGGTCGTTACGAGCAGTACTTC	CASSESWSGRYEQYF
TRBJ2-7	-	TRBV7-9	-	TGTGCCAGCAGCCAGGACAGCTACGAGCAGTACTTC	CASSQDSYEQYF
TRBJ2-1	TRBD2	TRBV6-1	-	TGTGCCAGCAGTGAAATGGCAGCCGGGGGGGATGAGCAGTTCTTC	CASSEMAAGGDEQFF
TRBJ1-4	-	TRBV20-1	-	TGCAGTGCTAACCAGAATGAAAAACTGTTTTTT	CSANQNEKLFF
TRBJ1-4	TRBD1	TRBV19	-	TGTGCCAGTAGTCCAACAGGGGGCAGGGAAAAACTGTTTTTT	CASSPTGGREKLFF
TRBJ2-2	-	TRBV28	-	TGTGCCAGCAGTTTAGGCAGATTGAACACCGGGGAGCTGTTTTTT	CASSLGRLNTGELFF
TRBJ2-1	-	TRBV9	-	TGTGCCAGCAGCGTAGCAATAGAGAGGGATCGGGAGCAGTTCTTC	CASSVAIERDREQFF
TRBJ2-5	TRBD1	TRBV10-2	once	TGCGCCAGCAGTGATTACGGGACAGTTAAAGAGACCCAGTACTTC	CASSDYGTVKETQYF
TRBJ2-7	TRBD1	TRBV7-8	-	TGTGCCAGCAGCTTACAGGGGGCGGTTTCCTACGAGCAGTACTTC	CASSLQGAVSYEQYF
TRBJ2-1	-	TRBV5-6	-	TGTGCCAGCAGCCCAGGGTACAATGAGCAGTTCTTC	CASSPGYNEQFF
TRBJ2-7	-	TRBV2	-	TGTGCCAGCAGTGAAGCGCGCGGGTGGGCAAGGCAGTACTTC	CASSEARGWARQYF
TRBJ2-7	-	TRBV7-2	-	TGTGCCAGCAGCTCGAACAGGGTCGCCTACGAGCAGTACTTC	CASSSNRVAYEQYF
TRBJ2-3	-	TRBV14	-	TGTGCCAGCAGCGAAGCTAGCGCTCTACGCAGCACAGATACGCAGTATTTT	CASSEASALRSTDTQYF
TRBJ2-5	TRBD2	TRBV4-2	-	TGTGCCAGCAGCCAGGTTAGGGCGGGAGTTCTAGAGACCCAGTACTTC	CASSQVRAGVLETQYF
TRBJ1-2	TRBD1	TRBV29-1	once	TGCAGCGTTTTCGGGACAGTGAGCGGCGGCTACACCTTC	CSVFGTVSGGYTF
TRBJ2-7	-	TRBV19	-	TGTGCCAGTAGAAAAAGTAGGGACTGGGACGAGCAGTACTTC	CASRKSRDWDEQYF
TRBJ1-3	TRBD1	TRBV10-2	once	TGCGCCAGCAGTGAGTCGACAGGGAACACCATATATTTT	CASSESTGNTIYF
TRBJ2-5	-	TRBV4-3	-	TGCGCCAGCAGCCAAGAGTTATTTTTAGGGGGTTTAGCGTCTAAAGAGACCCAGTACTTC	CASSQELFLGGLASKETQYF
TRBJ2-1	-	TRBV25-1	-	TGTGCCAGCAGTGAGGTCCAGGGATCTCCCTACAATGAGCAGTTCTTC	CASSEVQGSPYNEQFF
TRBJ1-2	-	TRBV6-5	-	TGTGCCAGCAGCCCCACAGGGAGCAATGGCTACACCTTC	CASSPTGSNGYTF
TRBJ2-6	TRBD1	TRBV16	-	TGTGCCAGCAGCCAATTGACAGGGATCTCCCTCTCTGGGGCCAACGTCCTGACTTTC	CASSQLTGISLSGANVLTF
TRBJ2-2	-	TRBV7-2	-	TGTGCCAGCAGCCGACAGCCGACAAGCAACACCGGGGAGCTGTTTTTT	CASSRQPTSNTGELFF
TRBJ2-5	-	TRBV2	-	TGTGCCAGCAGCTCAGTAGGAGACTCCCAAGAGACCCAGTACTTC	CASSSVGDSQETQYF
TRBJ2-2	TRBD1	TRBV15	-	TGTGCCACCAGCTACACATTACAGGGGGCGACCGGGGAGCTGTTTTTT	CATSYTLQGATGELFF
TRBJ1-2	-	TRBV6-1	-	TGTGCCAGCATGCAGGGGAGCCCTGGCTACACCTTC	CASMQGSPGYTF